This T cell receptor beta chain was obtained from a study of cytomegalovirus exposure and HLA in healthy donors. Germline V gene sequence: CDR1 KGHSH, CDR2 LQKENI. The CDR3 spans 17 residues. With 1 base clipped from V and 2 bases from J, the junction kept 6 bases outside the gene matches. Here immunoSEQ multiplex PCR was the method, and the copy in TCRdb shows in-frame clones only, minus some. The data show more than 140,000 clones, roughly nine tenths seen once. J is TRBJ2-1 and V is TRBV18, with 9 bases identical to TRBD2. Material for sequencing was PBMCs. The sequence was collected from a woman aged 18-29 years in good health and CMV-seropositive. CDR3 in DNA: TGTGCCAGCTCACCACGGATTAGCGGGAGAACCTACAATGAGCAGTTCTTC. This encodes CASSPRISGRTYNEQFF.